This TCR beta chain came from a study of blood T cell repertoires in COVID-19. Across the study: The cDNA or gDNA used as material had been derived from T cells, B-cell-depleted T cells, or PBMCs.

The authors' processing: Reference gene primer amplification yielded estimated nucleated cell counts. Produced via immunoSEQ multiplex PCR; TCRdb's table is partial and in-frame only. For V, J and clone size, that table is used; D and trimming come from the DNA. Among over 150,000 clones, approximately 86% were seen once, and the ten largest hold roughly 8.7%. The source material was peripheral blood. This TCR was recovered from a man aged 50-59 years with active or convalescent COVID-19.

CDR3 nucleotide sequence: TGTGCCAGCTCACCGGGGCAGGGCTGGAGTAGCAATCAGCCCCAGCATTTT. Residues: CASSPGQGWSSNQPQHF. The chain combines TRBV18 with TRBJ1-5; the D gene is possibly TRBD1 (5 bases). The CDR3 has 17 residues. The V end was cut by 3 bases, the J end by 0 bases, with 15 bases between. CDR1 is KGHSH, CDR2 LQKENI, per germline.